The sample holds one count of the clone carrying this TCR beta chain. The sample is drawn from a study of blood T cell repertoires in COVID-19. Study-level information: Researchers got acute and convalescent COVID-19 samples from the United States, Italy and Spain. Sample material is recorded as cDNA or gDNA derived from T cells, B-cell-depleted T cells, or PBMCs.

The Seattle patients joined while their infection was active and were tracked longitudinally afterward. Per the study methods: The authors estimated nucleated cell counts from reference gene primer amplification. Profiling relied on immunoSEQ multiplex PCR, and the TCRdb table lists in-frame clones only, not all of them. V, J and clone size are those of that table, while D and trimming were read from the DNA. In the table there are around 280,000 clones, under 90% of which are singletons. Germline loops: CDR1 LNHNV, CDR2 YYDKDF (reference sequence). Between the trimmed V and J ends, which lost 5 bases and 7 bases, there was a span of 17 bases. This CDR3 contains 14 residues.

The clonotype comes from a woman in her thirties with COVID-19, enrolled during active disease. The chain employs TRBV15 and TRBJ1-2, with D maybe TRBD1 (6 bases). Sequenced sample: peripheral blood. The CDR3 reads CATSLPTGEGGYTF. CDR3 in DNA: TGTGCCACCAGCCTGCCGACAGGAGAGGGTGGCTACACCTTC.